The sequence of this TCR beta chain was determined in a study of beta chain features in type 1 diabetes. This clone turned up a few times. Its antigen is still unknown. Every bit of the isolated RNA underwent reverse transcription, so sequencing read expressed TCRB transcripts. Average reads for naive, central memory and regulatory T cell samples were about 3.57 million. Some clones are missing from TCRdb's copy, which holds only in-frame ones; the method was immunoSEQ multiplex PCR. The sample carries 150,000 to 200,000 clones, 7.5% to 9.5% recorded once. The CDR3 runs 16 residues. V was pared by 4 bases and J by 6 bases, with 9 bases of the junction left unmatched. Germline CDR1 is SGHDT and CDR2 is YYEEEE. Findings and caveats of the study: Within each of all four CD4+ subsets, Type 1 diabetes patients had TCRB CDR3s that were moderately but significantly shorter. The influence of HLA type on TCRB rearrangement stayed undetermined. VDJ junctions from patients with type 1 diabetes contained fewer insertions and more deletions. Sequencing of cDNA might inflate the share of cells that strongly express TCR.

Sequenced sample: central memory CD4+ T cells from blood. This TCR was sampled from a woman aged 18-29 years with type 1 diabetes. The rearrangement links TRBV5-6 to TRBJ1-4, with 10 bases aligning to TRBD1. The CDR3: CASSPATGTGDEKLFF. DNA for the CDR3: TGTGCCAGCAGCCCGGCAACCGGGACAGGGGATGAAAAACTGTTTTTT.